This T cell receptor (beta chain) is drawn from a study of blood T cell repertoires in COVID-19. The CDR3 totals 15 residues. CDR1 and CDR2 from the germline V gene are SGHTA and FQGNSA. The V segment lost 4 bases and the J segment 2 bases; nucleotides outside the gene matches: 3. Produced via immunoSEQ multiplex PCR; TCRdb's table is partial and in-frame only. The sample includes more than 95,000 clones, 65% to 90% of them seen just once. This chain joins TRBV7-2 and TRBJ2-5; 11 positions agree with TRBD2. The origin of this receptor is a man aged 50-59 years with acute or convalescent COVID-19. Material for sequencing was peripheral blood. This chain's CDR3 is CASSSRLAGQETQYF. CDR3 nucleotides: TGTGCCAGCAGCTCCCGACTAGCGGGACAAGAGACCCAGTACTTC.